This T cell receptor (beta chain) derives from a study of blood T cell repertoires in COVID-19. With 8 bases removed from V and 1 base from J, the gap between germline ends came to 19 bases. This CDR3 is 16 amino acids long. Germline V gene sequence: CDR1 SNHLY, CDR2 FYNNEI. Assay: immunoSEQ multiplex PCR; the TCRdb copy retains only in-frame clones and omits some. The data contain some 180,000 clones, roughly 83% of them singletons. The J gene is TRBJ2-3, the V gene TRBV2; D is perhaps TRBD1 (6 bases). The source is a woman between 40 and 55 years old with COVID-19, enrolled during active disease. Sequencing was carried out using peripheral blood. CDR3 nucleotides: TGTGCCAGCGTGAGGGTAGGGGGTAGGGGCACAGATACGCAGTATTTT. This translates into CASVRVGGRGTDTQYF.